Shown below are 4 T cell receptor beta chains from a single sample sequenced in a study of tumor-infiltrating lymphocytes in primary liver carcinoma. Bulk tissue was left unsorted, and RNA and DNA were co-extracted from about 20-30 mg of it. TCR beta cDNA was made from approximately 500 ng total RNA with a constant-region primer. Generation of the TCR beta libraries relied on three nested multiplex PCR rounds using slightly modified ARM-PCR. Researchers ran the first two PCR rounds for roughly 11 cycles each with TRBV1-TRBV30 forward primers and a C-beta reverse primer. A single record per CDR3 protein comes from TCRdb applying MiXCR to the multiplex PCR reads. The data contain approximately 92,000 distinct CDR3 sequences, around 70% of them singletons. Sequencing input: tumor-adjacent normal liver tissue. Receptors originate from a man aged 40-55 years with primary liver carcinoma and hepatitis B virus infection.

This clonotype was recorded only once. The junction and the germline gene differ at one end; a read error may be behind it. The chain links TRBV24-1 to TRBJ1-1; tentatively, D is TRBD1 (6 bases). Germline CDR1 reads KGHDR; CDR2 reads SFDVKD. The CDR3 contains 15 residues. CDR3: CATSDPSGGGTEDFF. CDR3 DNA sequence: TGTGCCACCAGTGATCCCTCGGGCGGGGGCACTGAAGATTTCTTT.

In its sample, this clonotype was seen a few times. At one boundary the junction diverges from the germline segment, which might be a read error. V gene TRBV4-2 combines with J gene TRBJ2-5, with 9 bases identical to TRBD2. This CDR3 comprises 16 residues. The germline CDR1 and CDR2 sequences are LGHNA and YNFKEQ. CDR3 region: CVSSQDWGLAVETQYF. CDR3 DNA: TGTGTCAGCAGTCAAGATTGGGGACTAGCCGTAGAGACCCAGTACTTC.

This chain connects TRBV11-2 to TRBJ2-1, with TRBD2 matching 12 bases. CDR1 is SGHAT, CDR2 FQNNGV, per germline. Germline trimming cut 7 bases from V and 13 bases from J; bases unmatched to any gene: 14. The CDR3 covers 15 residues. CDR3 nucleotides: TGTGCCAGCAACTCGCGACTAGCGGGAGCGGAAGAACAGTTCTTC. Its translation is CASNSRLAGAEEQFF.

Concerning this clonotype: At one of its ends the junction is not consistent with the germline gene, which may arise from a read error. The genes are TRBV4-1 and TRBJ2-1, with TRBD2 matching over 7 bases. The CDR3 runs 17 residues. Germline V gene lookup returns CDR1 MGHRA and CDR2 YSYEKL. The CDR3 DNA sequence: TGTGCCAGCAGCCAAGATAGTACTAGCGTTGCGGTCAATGAGCAGTTCTTC. It translates to CASSQDSTSVAVNEQFF.